Listed here are 2 T cell receptor beta chains from one sample, sequenced in a study of blood T cell repertoires in COVID-19. Using immunoSEQ multiplex PCR, the repertoire was profiled, and TCRdb retains in-frame clones only, with some absent. The sample yields about 13,000 clones, around 90% seen once. The sequenced material came from peripheral blood. The receptors come from a human donor with active COVID-19. The donor label of this sample is uncertain.

This chain uses TRBV7-9 with TRBJ2-2; D is unclear. The CDR3 contains 14 residues. Germline V gene lookup returns CDR1 SEHNR and CDR2 FQNEAQ (reference sequence). V was clipped by 3 bases and J by 3 bases, with 8 bases between them. This CDR3 reads CASSFELDTGELFF. The CDR3 coding sequence is TGTGCCAGCAGCTTTGAGTTGGACACCGGGGAGCTGTTTTTT. The full variable domain, completed using reference TRBV7-9 and TRBJ2-2, is DTGVSQNPRHKITKRGQNVTFRCDPISEHNRLYWYRQTLGQGPEFLTYFQNEAQLEKSRLLSDRFSAERPKGSFSTLEIQRTEQGDSAMYLCASSFELDTGELFFGEGSRLTVL.

The rearrangement uses TRBV7-9 and TRBJ1-2, with D possibly TRBD1 on 5 matching bases. The length of the CDR3 is 16 residues. In germline, CDR1 is SEHNR, CDR2 FQNEAQ (reference sequence). Trimming removed 1 base at V and 4 bases at J, with 16 bases between. The DNA for the CDR3 is TGTGCCAGCAGCTTAGGTAGTCCAGGGAAGGGCTATGGCTACACCTTC. Its protein product is CASSLGSPGKGYGYTF.